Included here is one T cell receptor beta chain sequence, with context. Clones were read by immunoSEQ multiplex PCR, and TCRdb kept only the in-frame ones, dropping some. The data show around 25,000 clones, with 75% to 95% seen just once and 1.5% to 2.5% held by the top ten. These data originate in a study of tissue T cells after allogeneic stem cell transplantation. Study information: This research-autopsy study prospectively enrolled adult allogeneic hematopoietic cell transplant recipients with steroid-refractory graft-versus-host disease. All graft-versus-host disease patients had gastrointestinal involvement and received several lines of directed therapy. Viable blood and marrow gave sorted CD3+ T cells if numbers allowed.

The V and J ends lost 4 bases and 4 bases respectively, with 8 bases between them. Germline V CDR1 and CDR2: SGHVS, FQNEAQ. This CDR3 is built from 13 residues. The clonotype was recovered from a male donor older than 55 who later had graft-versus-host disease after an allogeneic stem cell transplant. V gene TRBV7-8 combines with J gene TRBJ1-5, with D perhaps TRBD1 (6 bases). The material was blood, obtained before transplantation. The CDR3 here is CASSSDRNQPQHF. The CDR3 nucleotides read TGTGCCAGCAGCTCCGACAGGAATCAGCCCCAGCATTTT.